The rows below give T cell receptor beta chains drawn from one sample of a study of blood T cell repertoires in COVID-19. Generated by immunoSEQ multiplex PCR, the TCRdb table keeps only in-frame clones and is missing some. The data contain tens of thousands of clones, about 85% of them singletons. Sequenced input: peripheral blood. These receptors originate from a man in his 70s with COVID-19, enrolled during active disease. The CDR3 runs from the conserved cysteine through the conserved F or W. D genes are given only for firm matches. Expanded clones get a size class; other rows say once, few or many, or leave the size out.

d_gene: .
j_gene: TRBJ1-4
v_gene: TRBV6-5
abundance: .
CDR3nt: TGTGCCAGTCGTAGCCGGTTTGCGGAAAAACTGTTTTTT
CDR3aa: CASRSRFAEKLFF

d_gene: .
j_gene: TRBJ2-5
v_gene: TRBV7-2
abundance: .
CDR3nt: TGTGCCAGCAGCCAAGATCGGGTGAAAGAGACCCAGTACTTC
CDR3aa: CASSQDRVKETQYF

d_gene: TRBD2
j_gene: TRBJ2-1
v_gene: TRBV12-3/TRBV12-4
abundance: .
CDR3nt: TGTGCCAGTCTTGGACTAGCGGGAAATGAGCAGTTCTTC
CDR3aa: CASLGLAGNEQFF

d_gene: TRBD2
j_gene: TRBJ2-5
v_gene: TRBV28
abundance: .
CDR3nt: TGTGCCAGCAGTGAAGCGGGACTAGCGGGAGGAGGGACCCAGTACTTC
CDR3aa: CASSEAGLAGGGTQYF

d_gene: .
j_gene: TRBJ2-2
v_gene: TRBV7-9
abundance: .
CDR3nt: TGTGCCAGCAGCCTGAACACCGGGGAGCTGTTTTTT
CDR3aa: CASSLNTGELFF

d_gene: TRBD1
j_gene: TRBJ1-3
v_gene: TRBV30
abundance: .
CDR3nt: TGTGCCTGGAGTGACGGGACAGTTGGAAACACCATATATTTT
CDR3aa: CAWSDGTVGNTIYF

d_gene: .
j_gene: TRBJ1-1
v_gene: TRBV5-8
abundance: .
CDR3nt: TGTGCCAGCAGCCCGCTCCGGAGCACTGAAGCTTTCTTT
CDR3aa: CASSPLRSTEAFF

d_gene: .
j_gene: TRBJ2-7
v_gene: TRBV20-1
abundance: .
CDR3nt: TGCAGTGCTAGTACCCCCGAGAACGGCGGCTACGAGCAGTACTTC
CDR3aa: CSASTPENGGYEQYF

d_gene: .
j_gene: TRBJ1-1
v_gene: TRBV6-1
abundance: .
CDR3nt: TGTGCCAGCTGTACCACAGACCTGAACACTGAAGCTTTCTTT
CDR3aa: CASCTTDLNTEAFF

d_gene: .
j_gene: TRBJ2-2
v_gene: TRBV28
abundance: .
CDR3nt: TGTGCCACACACACTAGCTTCCTCGGGGAGCTGTTTTTT
CDR3aa: CATHTSFLGELFF

d_gene: .
j_gene: TRBJ1-4
v_gene: TRBV2
abundance: .
CDR3nt: TGTGCCAGCAGTGAACAGCCGGGAAAACTGTTTTTT
CDR3aa: CASSEQPGKLFF

d_gene: .
j_gene: TRBJ2-5
v_gene: TRBV7-3
abundance: few
CDR3nt: TGTGCCAGCAGTCGTGGACAGTCCGAGACCCAGTACTTC
CDR3aa: CASSRGQSETQYF

d_gene: TRBD1
j_gene: TRBJ1-2
v_gene: TRBV7-9
abundance: few
CDR3nt: TGTGCCAGCATCGGCCGGTCAGGGGGCCATGGCTACACCTTC
CDR3aa: CASIGRSGGHGYTF

d_gene: .
j_gene: TRBJ2-5
v_gene: TRBV12-3/TRBV12-4
abundance: .
CDR3nt: TGTGCCAGCCAGCAAAGGGAGGCCCAGTACTTC
CDR3aa: CASQQREAQYF

d_gene: .
j_gene: TRBJ1-2
v_gene: TRBV6-2/TRBV6-3
abundance: .
CDR3nt: TGTGCCAGCAGCCCCTCCCCAGCTAACTATGGCTACACCTTC
CDR3aa: CASSPSPANYGYTF

d_gene: .
j_gene: TRBJ2-7
v_gene: TRBV7-2
abundance: .
CDR3nt: TGTGCCAGCAGCACGCCCCCTACCTACGAGCAGTACTTC
CDR3aa: CASSTPPTYEQYF

d_gene: TRBD1
j_gene: TRBJ2-4
v_gene: TRBV19
abundance: .
CDR3nt: TGTGCCAGTAGTATAGGACAGGGGGGGAATCTAGCCAAAAACATTCAGTACTTC
CDR3aa: CASSIGQGGNLAKNIQYF

d_gene: TRBD2
j_gene: TRBJ2-1
v_gene: TRBV5-1
abundance: .
CDR3nt: TGCGCCAGCAACCCCCTAGCGGGAGAACCGTCCTACAATGAGCAGTTCTTC
CDR3aa: CASNPLAGEPSYNEQFF

d_gene: .
j_gene: TRBJ2-3
v_gene: TRBV7-2
abundance: .
CDR3nt: TGTGCCAGCAGCCAGACCTACAGGGCAGATACGCAGTATTTT
CDR3aa: CASSQTYRADTQYF

d_gene: .
j_gene: TRBJ1-2
v_gene: TRBV29-1
abundance: .
CDR3nt: TGCAGCGTTGCAGACAGTAGCTATGGTTACACCTTC
CDR3aa: CSVADSSYGYTF

d_gene: .
j_gene: TRBJ2-3
v_gene: TRBV5-1
abundance: .
CDR3nt: TGCGCCAGCAGCTTGTATTCCACAGATACGCAGTATTTT
CDR3aa: CASSLYSTDTQYF

d_gene: TRBD2
j_gene: TRBJ2-7
v_gene: TRBV28
abundance: .
CDR3nt: TGTGCCAGCAGTTCTTTTAGCGGGAGGGCCCCTACCTACGAGCAGTACTTC
CDR3aa: CASSSFSGRAPTYEQYF

d_gene: .
j_gene: TRBJ1-3
v_gene: TRBV5-4
abundance: .
CDR3nt: TGTGCCAGCAGCTTGACCGGAGGCGTCGTTTTTGGAAACACCATATATTTT
CDR3aa: CASSLTGGVVFGNTIYF

d_gene: .
j_gene: TRBJ2-1
v_gene: TRBV24-1
abundance: few
CDR3nt: TGTGCCACCAGTGATTTCGGAGGGAAAGGCTACAATGAGCAGTTCTTC
CDR3aa: CATSDFGGKGYNEQFF

d_gene: TRBD2
j_gene: TRBJ2-1
v_gene: TRBV10-3
abundance: .
CDR3nt: TGTGCCATCAGGTCCGGGACTAGCGGATACAATGAGCAGTTCTTC
CDR3aa: CAIRSGTSGYNEQFF

d_gene: .
j_gene: TRBJ1-5
v_gene: TRBV28
abundance: .
CDR3nt: TGTGCCAGCAGTTTATGGGGGGGACCGACAAATCAGCCCCAGCATTTT
CDR3aa: CASSLWGGPTNQPQHF

d_gene: .
j_gene: TRBJ2-1
v_gene: TRBV6-5
abundance: once
CDR3nt: TGTGCCAGCAGTTACGAAATAGGAGGCGCCGACAATGAGCAGTTCTTC
CDR3aa: CASSYEIGGADNEQFF

d_gene: TRBD1
j_gene: TRBJ2-2
v_gene: TRBV11-2
abundance: .
CDR3nt: TGTGCCAGCAGCTATCCGGGACAGGGGTTCACCGGGGAGCTGTTTTTT
CDR3aa: CASSYPGQGFTGELFF

d_gene: .
j_gene: TRBJ1-6
v_gene: TRBV9
abundance: .
CDR3nt: TGTGCCAGCAGCGTAGAGGGTCAGGGTCGCAATTCACCCCTCCACTTT
CDR3aa: CASSVEGQGRNSPLHF

d_gene: .
j_gene: TRBJ1-1
v_gene: TRBV29-1
abundance: .
CDR3nt: TGCAGCGTTACCAGGACAGTGACTGAAGCTTTCTTT
CDR3aa: CSVTRTVTEAFF

d_gene: .
j_gene: TRBJ2-7
v_gene: TRBV11-1
abundance: .
CDR3nt: TGTGCCAGCAGCCGGGGACAAGCGCTTTGGGACGAGCAGTACTTC
CDR3aa: CASSRGQALWDEQYF

d_gene: .
j_gene: TRBJ1-6
v_gene: TRBV10-3
abundance: .
CDR3nt: TGTGCCATCAGTGGCCAGGCTATGGCACCCCTCCACTTT
CDR3aa: CAISGQAMAPLHF

d_gene: .
j_gene: TRBJ1-2
v_gene: TRBV27
abundance: .
CDR3nt: TGTGCCAGCAGTTTTGCCGGACAGCCGTCCGGCTACACCTTC
CDR3aa: CASSFAGQPSGYTF

d_gene: TRBD2
j_gene: TRBJ2-1
v_gene: TRBV7-2
abundance: once
CDR3nt: TGTGCCAGCAGCCCGCTAGCGGGGGACTACAATGAGCAGTTCTTC
CDR3aa: CASSPLAGDYNEQFF